Presented here are 2 T cell receptor beta chains from one specimen sequenced in a study of blood T cell repertoires in COVID-19. TCRdb keeps only in-frame clones here, not all; method: immunoSEQ multiplex PCR. This repertoire shows fewer than 350,000 clones, about 85% found once; its top ten account for 1.9%. The specimen was PBMCs or T cells enriched from blood (not recorded which). The receptors derive from a woman under 40 who had been exposed to COVID-19.

The chain recombines TRBV27 with TRBJ1-1; a possible D gene is TRBD1 (5 bases). Trimming stripped 2 bases from V and 7 bases from J, with 11 bases between. CDR3 length: 13 amino acids. CDR1 MNHEY and CDR2 SMNVEV come from the germline V gene (reference sequence). The CDR3 bases are TGTGCCAGCAGTTTAGGGGCGCGGAGTGAAGCTTTCTTT. Amino acid sequence: CASSLGARSEAFF.

The rearrangement links TRBV12-5 to TRBJ1-6, with a tentative D call TRBD1 (5 bases). V dropped 0 bases and J dropped 6 bases, with 9 bases sitting between them. There are 15 residues in the CDR3. Germline V gene lookup returns CDR1 LGHNT and CDR2 FRNRAP. In DNA form, the CDR3 reads TGTGCTAGTGGTTTGGTAGCAGGGTTTAATTCACCCCTCCACTTT. Amino acids: CASGLVAGFNSPLHF.